The rows below give T cell receptor beta chains drawn from one sample of a study of T cell responses to AZD1222 COVID-19 vaccine. The assay was immunoSEQ multiplex PCR, and TCRdb's table has in-frame clones only and misses some. The repertoire holds about 54,000 clones, with about 89% as singletons. Sequenced material: peripheral blood, taken on day 0 of AZD1222 vaccination. Receptors originate from an adult in good health. Each CDR3 is given with its conserved first and last residue. The order of the fields is J gene, V gene, D gene, clone size, CDR3 protein, CDR3 DNA. D genes are given only for firm matches. Expanded clones get a size class; other rows say once, few or many, or leave the size out.

J gene: TRBJ1-2
V gene: TRBV2
D gene: -
clone size: -
CDR3 protein: CASRDYGYTF
CDR3 DNA: TGTGCCAGCAGGGACTATGGCTACACCTTC

J gene: TRBJ2-7
V gene: TRBV5-4
D gene: -
clone size: -
CDR3 protein: CASSEGLSYEQYF
CDR3 DNA: TGTGCCAGCAGCGAGGGACTTTCCTACGAGCAGTACTTC

J gene: TRBJ2-2
V gene: TRBV28
D gene: -
clone size: -
CDR3 protein: CASTGVSNTGELFF
CDR3 DNA: TGTGCCAGCACGGGAGTATCGAACACCGGGGAGCTGTTTTTT

J gene: TRBJ1-1
V gene: TRBV27
D gene: -
clone size: -
CDR3 protein: CASSFQPLGTEAFF
CDR3 DNA: TGTGCCAGCAGTTTCCAACCCCTGGGCACTGAAGCTTTCTTT

J gene: TRBJ1-1
V gene: TRBV7-9
D gene: -
clone size: -
CDR3 protein: CASSSQGTEAFF
CDR3 DNA: TGTGCCAGCAGCTCTCAGGGTACTGAAGCTTTCTTT

J gene: TRBJ1-4
V gene: TRBV28
D gene: -
clone size: -
CDR3 protein: CASSLWGAGPNEKLFF
CDR3 DNA: TGTGCCAGCAGTTTATGGGGGGCAGGGCCCAATGAAAAACTGTTTTTT

J gene: TRBJ2-7
V gene: TRBV2
D gene: -
clone size: few
CDR3 protein: CASSEARVLTYEQYF
CDR3 DNA: TGTGCCAGCAGTGAAGCTAGGGTACTGACCTACGAGCAGTACTTC

J gene: TRBJ2-2
V gene: TRBV1
D gene: -
clone size: -
CDR3 protein: CTSSQDNTSTGELFF
CDR3 DNA: TGCACCAGCAGCCAAGATAATACCTCCACCGGGGAGCTGTTTTTT

J gene: TRBJ2-7
V gene: TRBV19
D gene: -
clone size: -
CDR3 protein: CASSWGTSYEQYF
CDR3 DNA: TGTGCCAGTAGCTGGGGGACATCCTACGAGCAGTACTTC

J gene: TRBJ2-4
V gene: TRBV7-9
D gene: -
clone size: -
CDR3 protein: CASSPPMVEAKNIQYF
CDR3 DNA: TGTGCCAGCAGCCCACCGATGGTCGAGGCCAAAAACATTCAGTACTTC

J gene: TRBJ2-5
V gene: TRBV5-1
D gene: -
clone size: -
CDR3 protein: CASSWGTYQETQYF
CDR3 DNA: TGCGCCAGCAGCTGGGGGACCTATCAAGAGACCCAGTACTTC

J gene: TRBJ1-3
V gene: TRBV9
D gene: TRBD1
clone size: -
CDR3 protein: CASSPRQGMAGNTIYF
CDR3 DNA: TGTGCCAGCAGCCCCCGACAGGGCATGGCTGGAAACACCATATATTTT

J gene: TRBJ1-6
V gene: TRBV5-6
D gene: -
clone size: -
CDR3 protein: CASSFDPEPSSPLHF
CDR3 DNA: TGTGCCAGCAGCTTTGACCCCGAACCCAGTTCACCCCTCCACTTT

J gene: TRBJ2-7
V gene: TRBV6-5
D gene: TRBD1
clone size: -
CDR3 protein: CASKPRTGGYEQYF
CDR3 DNA: TGTGCCAGCAAACCCCGGACAGGGGGCTACGAGCAGTACTTC

J gene: TRBJ2-3
V gene: TRBV30
D gene: -
clone size: -
CDR3 protein: CAWRGRVPYTDTQYF
CDR3 DNA: TGTGCCTGGAGGGGAAGGGTGCCCTACACAGATACGCAGTATTTT

J gene: TRBJ1-2
V gene: TRBV7-2
D gene: -
clone size: once
CDR3 protein: CASSASRGSYGYTF
CDR3 DNA: TGTGCCAGCAGTGCATCTCGGGGGAGCTATGGCTACACCTTC

J gene: TRBJ2-2
V gene: TRBV5-6
D gene: TRBD2
clone size: -
CDR3 protein: CASSRLAGGAGELFF
CDR3 DNA: TGTGCCAGCAGCCGACTAGCGGGAGGAGCGGGGGAGCTGTTTTTT

J gene: TRBJ1-2
V gene: TRBV2
D gene: -
clone size: -
CDR3 protein: CASSPGGVYGYTF
CDR3 DNA: TGTGCCAGCAGCCCTGGGGGGGTATATGGCTACACCTTC

J gene: TRBJ1-4
V gene: TRBV18
D gene: -
clone size: -
CDR3 protein: CASSIVGEKLFF
CDR3 DNA: TGTGCCAGCTCAATCGTAGGTGAAAAACTGTTTTTT

J gene: TRBJ2-7
V gene: TRBV5-1
D gene: -
clone size: once
CDR3 protein: CASSLAGSTYEQYF
CDR3 DNA: TGCGCCAGCAGCTTGGCTGGTAGTACCTACGAGCAGTACTTC

J gene: TRBJ1-6
V gene: TRBV5-4
D gene: -
clone size: -
CDR3 protein: CASSRDPDLGFNSPLHF
CDR3 DNA: TGTGCCAGCAGCCGAGATCCTGACCTGGGGTTTAATTCACCCCTCCACTTT

J gene: TRBJ2-6
V gene: TRBV10-2
D gene: TRBD1
clone size: -
CDR3 protein: CASSWGDRGQPSGANVLTF
CDR3 DNA: TGCGCCAGCAGTTGGGGAGACAGGGGGCAACCCTCTGGGGCCAACGTCCTGACTTTC

J gene: TRBJ1-2
V gene: TRBV6-5
D gene: TRBD1
clone size: few
CDR3 protein: CASRGQGAGNYGYTF
CDR3 DNA: TGTGCCAGCCGGGGACAGGGGGCCGGAAACTATGGCTACACCTTC

J gene: TRBJ2-1
V gene: TRBV7-2
D gene: TRBD2
clone size: once
CDR3 protein: CASSHLTSGSYNEQFF
CDR3 DNA: TGTGCCAGCAGCCACCTGACTAGCGGATCCTACAATGAGCAGTTCTTC

J gene: TRBJ2-2
V gene: TRBV19
D gene: -
clone size: -
CDR3 protein: CASRTGTHTGELFF
CDR3 DNA: TGTGCCAGTAGGACCGGGACGCACACCGGGGAGCTGTTTTTT

J gene: TRBJ1-4
V gene: TRBV30
D gene: -
clone size: -
CDR3 protein: CALARGSEEKLFF
CDR3 DNA: TGTGCCCTTGCCAGGGGATCAGAAGAAAAACTGTTTTTT

J gene: TRBJ1-5
V gene: TRBV5-1
D gene: -
clone size: few
CDR3 protein: CASSFVGGANQPQHF
CDR3 DNA: TGCGCCAGCAGCTTCGTTGGTGGGGCGAATCAGCCCCAGCATTTT

J gene: TRBJ2-3
V gene: TRBV7-3
D gene: -
clone size: -
CDR3 protein: CASSLTFSSTDTQYF
CDR3 DNA: TGTGCCAGCAGCTTAACGTTTAGTAGCACAGATACGCAGTATTTT

J gene: TRBJ2-7
V gene: TRBV3-1/TRBV3-2
D gene: -
clone size: -
CDR3 protein: CASSPLMLEGGHEQYF
CDR3 DNA: TGTGCCAGCAGCCCCCTAATGTTGGAGGGCGGTCACGAGCAGTACTTC

J gene: TRBJ1-2
V gene: TRBV19
D gene: -
clone size: -
CDR3 protein: CASSGYRGHSNGYTF
CDR3 DNA: TGTGCCAGTAGTGGGTACCGGGGCCACTCTAACGGCTACACCTTC

J gene: TRBJ1-2
V gene: TRBV4-1
D gene: -
clone size: -
CDR3 protein: CASSHTEFYGYTF
CDR3 DNA: TGCGCCAGCAGCCACACAGAATTCTATGGCTACACCTTC

J gene: TRBJ2-5
V gene: TRBV6-2/TRBV6-3
D gene: TRBD1
clone size: -
CDR3 protein: CASSQDRRRETQYF
CDR3 DNA: TGTGCCAGCAGCCAGGACAGGCGGCGGGAGACCCAGTACTTC

J gene: TRBJ2-2
V gene: TRBV29-1
D gene: TRBD1
clone size: once
CDR3 protein: CSGTATTGGTGELFF
CDR3 DNA: TGCAGTGGTACCGCCACTACAGGGGGCACCGGGGAGCTGTTTTTT

J gene: TRBJ2-1
V gene: TRBV2
D gene: -
clone size: -
CDR3 protein: CASSDGLDEQFF
CDR3 DNA: TGTGCCAGCAGTGACGGTCTGGATGAGCAGTTCTTC

J gene: TRBJ2-7
V gene: TRBV28
D gene: TRBD2
clone size: -
CDR3 protein: CASRSGLAVYEQYF
CDR3 DNA: TGTGCCAGCCGGAGCGGACTAGCGGTCTACGAGCAGTACTTC

J gene: TRBJ2-1
V gene: TRBV9
D gene: -
clone size: -
CDR3 protein: CASNGGQSSYNEQFF
CDR3 DNA: TGTGCCAGCAATGGAGGACAGAGCTCCTACAATGAGCAGTTCTTC

J gene: TRBJ1-2
V gene: TRBV7-9
D gene: -
clone size: once
CDR3 protein: CASSPDRSYYGYTF
CDR3 DNA: TGTGCCAGCAGCCCGGACAGATCCTACTATGGCTACACCTTC

J gene: TRBJ1-2
V gene: TRBV5-4
D gene: TRBD1
clone size: -
CDR3 protein: CASSLAQGALNYGYTF
CDR3 DNA: TGTGCCAGCAGCTTGGCGCAGGGGGCTCTAAACTATGGCTACACCTTC

J gene: TRBJ1-2
V gene: TRBV5-1
D gene: TRBD1
clone size: -
CDR3 protein: CASSAQGVMGYTF
CDR3 DNA: TGCGCCAGCAGCGCCCAGGGGGTTATGGGCTACACCTTC

J gene: TRBJ1-6
V gene: TRBV6-6
D gene: -
clone size: -
CDR3 protein: CASSYGALYNSPLHF
CDR3 DNA: TGTGCCAGCAGTTACGGGGCCCTGTATAATTCACCCCTCCACTTT

J gene: TRBJ2-7
V gene: TRBV19
D gene: TRBD1
clone size: -
CDR3 protein: CASSSRTGGSGYEQYF
CDR3 DNA: TGTGCCAGTAGTAGCCGAACAGGGGGTTCGGGTTACGAGCAGTACTTC

J gene: TRBJ1-2
V gene: TRBV7-9
D gene: -
clone size: -
CDR3 protein: CASSGRSTDRANYGYTF
CDR3 DNA: TGTGCCAGCAGTGGACGCAGTACAGATCGGGCTAACTATGGCTACACCTTC

J gene: TRBJ1-1
V gene: TRBV10-3
D gene: -
clone size: -
CDR3 protein: CAISVEGNTEAFF
CDR3 DNA: TGTGCCATCAGTGTCGAGGGGAACACTGAAGCTTTCTTT

J gene: TRBJ2-5
V gene: TRBV14
D gene: -
clone size: -
CDR3 protein: CASSQDSLRETQYF
CDR3 DNA: TGTGCCAGCAGCCAAGACAGTCTGAGGGAGACCCAGTACTTC

J gene: TRBJ2-1
V gene: TRBV5-4
D gene: -
clone size: -
CDR3 protein: CASSPNSAQNERQFF
CDR3 DNA: TGTGCCAGCAGCCCAAATAGTGCCCAGAATGAGCGGCAGTTCTTC

J gene: TRBJ2-5
V gene: TRBV14
D gene: TRBD2
clone size: -
CDR3 protein: CASSRGLAGIETQYF
CDR3 DNA: TGTGCCAGCAGCCGGGGACTAGCGGGAATAGAGACCCAGTACTTC

J gene: TRBJ2-1
V gene: TRBV19
D gene: -
clone size: -
CDR3 protein: CASSTLGAGYEQFF
CDR3 DNA: TGTGCCAGTAGTACTCTTGGGGCAGGATACGAGCAGTTCTTC